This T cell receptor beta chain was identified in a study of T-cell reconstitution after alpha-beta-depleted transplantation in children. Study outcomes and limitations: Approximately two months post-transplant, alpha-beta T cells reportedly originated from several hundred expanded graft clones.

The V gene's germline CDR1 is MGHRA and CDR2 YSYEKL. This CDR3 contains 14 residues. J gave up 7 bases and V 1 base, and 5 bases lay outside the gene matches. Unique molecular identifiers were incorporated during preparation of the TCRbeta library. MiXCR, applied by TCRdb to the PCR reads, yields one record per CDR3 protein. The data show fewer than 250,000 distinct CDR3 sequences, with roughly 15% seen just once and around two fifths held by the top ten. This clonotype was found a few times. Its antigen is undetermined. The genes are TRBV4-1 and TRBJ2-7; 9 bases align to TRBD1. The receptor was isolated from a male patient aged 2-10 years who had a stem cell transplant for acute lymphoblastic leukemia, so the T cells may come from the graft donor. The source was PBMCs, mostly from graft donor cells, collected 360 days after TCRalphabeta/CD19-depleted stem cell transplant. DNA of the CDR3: TGCGCCAGCAGCCAAGGGGGGACAGGGATTGAGCAGTACTTC. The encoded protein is CASSQGGTGIEQYF.